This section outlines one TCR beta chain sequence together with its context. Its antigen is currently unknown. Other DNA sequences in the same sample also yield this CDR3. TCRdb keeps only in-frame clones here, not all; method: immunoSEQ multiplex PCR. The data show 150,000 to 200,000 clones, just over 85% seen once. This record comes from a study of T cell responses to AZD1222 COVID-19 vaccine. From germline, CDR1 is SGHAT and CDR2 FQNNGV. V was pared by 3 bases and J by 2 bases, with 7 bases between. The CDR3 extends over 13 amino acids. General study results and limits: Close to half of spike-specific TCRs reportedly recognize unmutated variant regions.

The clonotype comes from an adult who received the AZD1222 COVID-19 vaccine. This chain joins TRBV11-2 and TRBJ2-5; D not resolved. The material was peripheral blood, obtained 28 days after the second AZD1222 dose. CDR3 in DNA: TGTGCCAGCAGCTTCGGCGCGCAAGAGACCCAGTACTTC. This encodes CASSFGAQETQYF.